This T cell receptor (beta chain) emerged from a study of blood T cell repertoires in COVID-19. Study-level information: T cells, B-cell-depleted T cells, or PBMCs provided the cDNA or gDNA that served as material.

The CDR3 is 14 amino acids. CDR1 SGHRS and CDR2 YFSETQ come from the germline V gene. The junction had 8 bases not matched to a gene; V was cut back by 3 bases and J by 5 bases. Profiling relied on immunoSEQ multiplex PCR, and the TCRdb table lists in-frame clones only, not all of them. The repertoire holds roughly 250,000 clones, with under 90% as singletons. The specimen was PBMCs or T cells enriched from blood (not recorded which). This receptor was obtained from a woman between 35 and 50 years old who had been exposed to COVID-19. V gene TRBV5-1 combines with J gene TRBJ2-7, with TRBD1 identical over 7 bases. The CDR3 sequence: CASSSTGNFHEQYF. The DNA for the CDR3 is TGCGCCAGCAGCTCGACAGGGAACTTCCACGAGCAGTACTTC.